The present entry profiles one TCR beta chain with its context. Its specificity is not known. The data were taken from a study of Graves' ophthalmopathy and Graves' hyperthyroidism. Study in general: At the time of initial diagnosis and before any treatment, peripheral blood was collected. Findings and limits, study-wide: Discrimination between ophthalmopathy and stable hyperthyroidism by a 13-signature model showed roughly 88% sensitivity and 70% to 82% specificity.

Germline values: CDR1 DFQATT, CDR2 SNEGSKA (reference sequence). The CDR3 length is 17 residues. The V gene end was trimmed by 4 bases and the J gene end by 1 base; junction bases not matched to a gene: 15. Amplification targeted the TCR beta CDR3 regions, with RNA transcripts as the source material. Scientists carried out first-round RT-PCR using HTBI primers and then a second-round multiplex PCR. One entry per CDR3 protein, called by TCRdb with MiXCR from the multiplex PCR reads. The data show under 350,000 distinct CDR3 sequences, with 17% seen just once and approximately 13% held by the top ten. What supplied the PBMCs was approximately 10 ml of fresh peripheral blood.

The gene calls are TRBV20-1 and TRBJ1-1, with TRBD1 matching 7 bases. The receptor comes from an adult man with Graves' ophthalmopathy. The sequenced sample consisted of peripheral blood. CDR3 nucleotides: TGCAGTGCTAAGGGGAGGGGCAGGGGGTCTGCGAACACTGAAGCTTTCTTT. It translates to CSAKGRGRGSANTEAFF.